The 13 T cell receptor beta chains given below trace back to one sample, sequenced in a study of molecular identifiers for immune sequencing clone quantification. TCRdb passed the PCR reads through MiXCR, listing each CDR3 protein once. Here the sample spans approximately 97,000 distinct CDR3 sequences, roughly 26% being singletons. The specimen was naive CD8+ T cells from blood, with Jurkat cell RNA spiked in. Subset described: FACS-sorted CD8+CD4-CCR7+CD45RA+ naive T cells. All receptors derive from a human donor in good health. Some libraries in this study had Jurkat cell RNA spiked in.

The table lists this clonotype with a count of one. The CDR3 carries no conserved terminal phenylalanine or tryptophan, so it likely arises from a read error. The chain recombines TRBV7-3 with TRBJ2-1; 11 positions agree with TRBD2. This CDR3 region has 16 residues. The V segment lost 1 base and the J segment 12 bases; nucleotides outside the gene matches: 11. Germline V gene sequence: CDR1 SGHTA, CDR2 FQGTGA. CDR3 in DNA: TGTGCCAGCAGCTTAATGGGTAGCGGGAGGGAAGGGGGGCAGTTCCTC. It yields the protein CASSLMGSGREGGQFL.

This clonotype has just one count. One base away lies a much larger clone, so this may be a sequencing read error. The V and J genes are TRBV27 and TRBJ2-3; D might be TRBD1 or TRBD2, each matching 5 bases. The CDR3 contains 14 residues. The germline CDR1 and CDR2 sequences are MNHEY and SMNVEV (reference sequence). This CDR3 reads CAGSLLGVSDTQYF. DNA of the CDR3: TGTGCCGGCAGTTTATTGGGGGTTTCAGATACGCAGTATTTT.

A note on this clonotype: A much more abundant neighbour one base away suggests this may be a read error. The rearrangement joins TRBV4-1 to TRBJ1-1, with D possibly TRBD1 on 5 matching bases. CDR1 and CDR2 from the germline V gene are MGHRA and YSYEKL. The CDR3 has 13 amino acids. V was clipped by 1 base and J by 5 bases, with 8 bases between them. The CDR3 nucleotides read TGCGCCAGCAGCCAAGCCCAGGGAACTGAAGCTTTCTTT. It is translated as CASSQAQGTEAFF.

This clonotype was seen a few times. This chain joins TRBV2 and TRBJ2-5; 10 bases are shared with TRBD2. Trimming cost V 10 bases and J 1 base; bases outside gene matches: 12. CDR1 and CDR2 (germline): SNHLY, FYNNEI. This CDR3 spans 16 amino acids. As DNA, the CDR3 is TGTGCCACACTACAGGGCCTAGCGGGAGCCCAAGAGACCCAGTACTTC. It translates to CATLQGLAGAQETQYF.

This clonotype was detected many times. The chain has TRBV20-1 and TRBJ2-7; possibly TRBD2 for D (5 bases). Trimming removed 6 bases from V and 3 bases from J, with 15 bases in between. This CDR3 has 13 amino acids. From germline, CDR1 is DFQATT and CDR2 SNEGSKA (reference sequence). The CDR3 is CSASDEGYYEQYF. CDR3 DNA sequence: TGCAGTGCCTCGGACGAGGGTTACTACGAGCAGTACTTC.

About this clonotype itself: A read error may be the cause here, since a much bigger clone is one base away. The chain recombines TRBV7-9 with TRBJ1-1; 8 bases line up with TRBD1. The CDR3 has 14 residues. Germline values: CDR1 SEHNR, CDR2 FQNEAQ (reference sequence). The V and J ends lost 7 bases and 4 bases, in that order; junction bases with no gene match: 8. The CDR3 region is CASKSSRGPTEAFF. In DNA, the CDR3 is TGTGCCAGCAAGTCATCCAGGGGGCCCACTGAAGCTTTCTTT. The full variable domain, completed using reference TRBV7-9 and TRBJ1-1, is DTGVSQNPRHKITKRGQNVTFRCDPISEHNRLYWYRQTLGQGPEFLTYFQNEAQLEKSRLLSDRFSAERPKGSFSTLEIQRTEQGDSAMYLCASKSSRGPTEAFFGQGTRLTVV.

Turning to this clonotype: Since a much larger clone is just one base distant, this may be a read error. The rearrangement uses TRBV24-1 and TRBJ1-2; no reliable D call. From germline, CDR1 is KGHDR and CDR2 SFDVKD. The CDR3 totals 14 residues. The CDR3 DNA reads as TGTGCCACCAGTGATTCTACAGATAGGTATGGCTGCACCTTC. It codes for CATSDSTDRYGCTF.

Note on this clonotype: This may come from a read error, since a much larger clone is one base off. The chain carries TRBV18 and TRBJ2-7; no clear D. V lost 3 bases and J 5 bases, leaving 14 bases between the germline ends. From germline, CDR1 is KGHSH and CDR2 LQKENI. This CDR3 contains 14 residues. The CDR3 sequence: CASSPRPPDHEQYF. CDR3 nucleotide sequence: TGTGCCAGCTCACCGCGTCCCCCAGATCACGAGCAGTACTTC.

This clonotype was seen repeatedly, ten times or more. J is TRBJ2-7 and V is TRBV6-5, with D tentatively TRBD2 (6 bases). The CDR3 loop spans 13 amino acids. Germline CDR1 and CDR2: MNHEY and SVGAGI. V lost 6 bases and J lost 7, with 16 bases in between. The CDR3 is CASRGDWEGEQYF. The CDR3 DNA follows: TGTGCCAGCAGGGGGGACTGGGAAGGGGAGCAGTACTTC.

This clonotype was detected a few times. This chain connects TRBV11-2 to TRBJ2-5, with 12 positions matching TRBD2. In germline, CDR1 is SGHAT, CDR2 FQNNGV. The ends lost 4 bases at V and 9 bases at J; junction bases unmatched: 15. The CDR3 is 17 amino acids. The CDR3 sequence: CASSWLTTSGGDRSQYF. Written as DNA, the CDR3 is TGTGCCAGCAGCTGGCTGACGACTAGCGGGGGCGATAGATCCCAGTACTTC.

Details on this clonotype: A much larger clone sits a single nucleotide away, making a read error possible. The chain recombines TRBV29-1 with TRBJ1-1; 10 bases fit TRBD1. Germline loops: CDR1 SQVTM, CDR2 ANQGSEA. The V segment lost 4 bases and the J segment 4 bases; nucleotides outside the gene matches: 6. This CDR3 is 14 amino acids long. The CDR3 DNA reads as TGCAGCGTTGCCTCCAGGACAGGGGGCACTGAAGCTTTCTTT. This translates into CSVASRTGGTEAFF.

On this clonotype itself: A read error may explain this, as a much larger clone is one base away. The chain employs TRBV20-1 and TRBJ2-7; D unclear. Germline CDR1 and CDR2: DFQATT and SNEGSKA (reference sequence). The CDR3 covers 13 residues. The CDR3 region has the DNA TGCAGTGCTAGAAGCCATGAAAACTACGCGCAGTACTTC. It translates to CSARSHENYAQYF.

This clonotype occurred many times. V gene TRBV12-3 or TRBV12-4 combines with J gene TRBJ2-1; D gene unclear. Trimming took off 3 bases at V and 5 bases at J, with 8 bases between the two ends. The CDR3 is 13 residues long. The CDR3 DNA reads as TGTGCCAGCAGTTTGATAGGGAACAATGAGCAGTTCTTC. It encodes CASSLIGNNEQFF.